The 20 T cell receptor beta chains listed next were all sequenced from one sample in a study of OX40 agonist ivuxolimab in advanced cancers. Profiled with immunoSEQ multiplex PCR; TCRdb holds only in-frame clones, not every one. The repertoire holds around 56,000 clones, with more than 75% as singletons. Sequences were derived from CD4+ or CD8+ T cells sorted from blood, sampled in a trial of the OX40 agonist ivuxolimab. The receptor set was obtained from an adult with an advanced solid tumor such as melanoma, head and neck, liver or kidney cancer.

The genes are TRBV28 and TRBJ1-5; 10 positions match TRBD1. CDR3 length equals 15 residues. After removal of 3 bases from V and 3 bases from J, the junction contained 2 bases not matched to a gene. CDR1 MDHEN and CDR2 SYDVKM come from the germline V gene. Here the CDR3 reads CASSFGTGDNQPQHF. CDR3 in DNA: TGTGCCAGCAGTTTCGGGACAGGGGACAATCAGCCCCAGCATTTT.

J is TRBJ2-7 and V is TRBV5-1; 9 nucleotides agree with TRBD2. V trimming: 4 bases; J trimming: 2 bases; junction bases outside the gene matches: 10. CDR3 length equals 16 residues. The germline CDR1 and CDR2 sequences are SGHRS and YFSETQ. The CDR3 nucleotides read TGCGCCAGCAGCACCCCCTCTAGCGGGAATGCCTACGAGCAGTACTTC. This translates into CASSTPSSGNAYEQYF.

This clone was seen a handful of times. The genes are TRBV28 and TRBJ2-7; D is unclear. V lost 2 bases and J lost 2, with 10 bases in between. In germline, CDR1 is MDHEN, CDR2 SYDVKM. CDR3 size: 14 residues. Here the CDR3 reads CASSLDGPPYEQYF. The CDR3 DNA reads TGTGCCAGCAGTTTAGACGGTCCCCCCTACGAGCAGTACTTC. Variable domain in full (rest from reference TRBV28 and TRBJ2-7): DVKVTQSSRYLVKRTGEKVFLECVQDMDHENMFWYRQDPGLGLRLIYFSYDVKMKEKGDIPEGYSVSREKKERFSLILESASTNQTSMYLCASSLDGPPYEQYFGPGTRLTVT.

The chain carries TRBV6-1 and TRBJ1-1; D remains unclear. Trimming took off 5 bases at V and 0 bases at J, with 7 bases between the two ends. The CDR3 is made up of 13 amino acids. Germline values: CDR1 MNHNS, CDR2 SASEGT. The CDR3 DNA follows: TGTGCCAGCAGTAATGCCATGAACACTGAAGCTTTCTTT. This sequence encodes CASSNAMNTEAFF.

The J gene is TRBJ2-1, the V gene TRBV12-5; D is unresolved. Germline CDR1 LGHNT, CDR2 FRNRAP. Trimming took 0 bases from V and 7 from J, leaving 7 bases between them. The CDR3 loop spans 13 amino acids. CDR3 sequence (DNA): TGTGCTAGTGGTTTGGTAGTTTGGAATGAGCAGTTCTTC. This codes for CASGLVVWNEQFF.

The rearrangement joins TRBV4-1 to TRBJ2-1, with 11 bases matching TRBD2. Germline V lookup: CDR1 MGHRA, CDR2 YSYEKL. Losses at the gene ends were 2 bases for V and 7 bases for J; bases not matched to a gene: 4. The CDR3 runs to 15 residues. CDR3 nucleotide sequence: TGCGCCAGCAGCCAACCTAGCGGGAGGAGGAATGAGCAGTTCTTC. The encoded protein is CASSQPSGRRNEQFF.

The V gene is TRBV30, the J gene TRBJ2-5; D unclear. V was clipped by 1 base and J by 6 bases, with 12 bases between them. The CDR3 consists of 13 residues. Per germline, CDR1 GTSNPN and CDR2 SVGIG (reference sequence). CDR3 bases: TGTGCCTGGAGTGGAGGATGGGCACAGACCCAGTACTTC. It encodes CAWSGGWAQTQYF.

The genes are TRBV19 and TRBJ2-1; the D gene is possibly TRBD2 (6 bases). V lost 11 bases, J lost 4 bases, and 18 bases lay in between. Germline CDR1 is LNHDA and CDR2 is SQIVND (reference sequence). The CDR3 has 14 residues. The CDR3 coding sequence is TGTGCCTCCCGGGACTCCTTAATTTACAATGAGCAGTTCTTC. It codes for CASRDSLIYNEQFF.

CDR3 in DNA: TGTGCCAGCAGCCGACGGCCTAGCGGGAGGTGGGAGACCCAGTACTTC. It is translated as CASSRRPSGRWETQYF. The chain uses TRBV7-9 and TRBJ2-5; 11 bases are a match to TRBD2. The CDR3 runs 16 residues. J gave up 5 bases and V 5 bases, and 10 bases lay outside the gene matches. Germline CDR1 is SEHNR and CDR2 is FQNEAQ (reference sequence).

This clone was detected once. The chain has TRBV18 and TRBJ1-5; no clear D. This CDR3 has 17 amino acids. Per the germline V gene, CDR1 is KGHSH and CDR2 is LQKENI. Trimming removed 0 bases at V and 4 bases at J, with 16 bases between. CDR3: CASSPPGPARTNQPQHF. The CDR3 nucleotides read TGTGCCAGCTCACCACCGGGCCCGGCGCGAACGAATCAGCCCCAGCATTTT.

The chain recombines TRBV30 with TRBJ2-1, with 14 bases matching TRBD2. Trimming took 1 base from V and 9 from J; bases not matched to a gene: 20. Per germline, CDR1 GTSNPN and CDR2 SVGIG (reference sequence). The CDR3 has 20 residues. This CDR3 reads CAWSDIGRPGLAGEIGEQFF. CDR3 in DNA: TGTGCCTGGAGTGATATAGGACGGCCGGGACTAGCGGGAGAGATTGGTGAGCAGTTCTTC.

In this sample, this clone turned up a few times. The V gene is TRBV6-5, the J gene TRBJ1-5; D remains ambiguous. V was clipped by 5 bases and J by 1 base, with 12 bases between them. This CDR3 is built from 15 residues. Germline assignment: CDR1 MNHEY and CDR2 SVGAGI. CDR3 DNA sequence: TGTGCCAGCAGTCGCTCCCGGGAGAGCAATCAGCCCCAGCATTTT. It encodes CASSRSRESNQPQHF.

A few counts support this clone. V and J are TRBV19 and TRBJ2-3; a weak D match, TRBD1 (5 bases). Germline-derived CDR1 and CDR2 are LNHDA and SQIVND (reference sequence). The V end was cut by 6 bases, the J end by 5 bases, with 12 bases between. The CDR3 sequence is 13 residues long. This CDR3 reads CASRWQGKDTQYF. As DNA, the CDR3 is TGTGCCAGTAGATGGCAGGGTAAAGATACGCAGTATTTT.

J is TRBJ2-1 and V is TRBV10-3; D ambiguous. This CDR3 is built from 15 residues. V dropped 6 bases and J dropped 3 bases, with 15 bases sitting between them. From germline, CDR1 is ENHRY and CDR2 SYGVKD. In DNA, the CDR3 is TGTGCCATCAGCTCCCGGGTTGGCCACTACAATGAGCAGTTCTTC. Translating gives CAISSRVGHYNEQFF.

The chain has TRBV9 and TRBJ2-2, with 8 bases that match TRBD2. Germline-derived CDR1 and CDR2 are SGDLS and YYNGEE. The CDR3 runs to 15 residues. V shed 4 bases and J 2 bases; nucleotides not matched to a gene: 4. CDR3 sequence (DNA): TGTGCCAGCAGCCCGCGGGGGGACAACACCGGGGAGCTGTTTTTT. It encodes CASSPRGDNTGELFF.

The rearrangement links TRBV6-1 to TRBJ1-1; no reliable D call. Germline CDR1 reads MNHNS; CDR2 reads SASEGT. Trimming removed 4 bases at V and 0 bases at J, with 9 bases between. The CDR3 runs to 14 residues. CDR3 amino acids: CASSVNRMNTEAFF. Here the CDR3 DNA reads TGTGCCAGCAGTGTGAACAGAATGAACACTGAAGCTTTCTTT.

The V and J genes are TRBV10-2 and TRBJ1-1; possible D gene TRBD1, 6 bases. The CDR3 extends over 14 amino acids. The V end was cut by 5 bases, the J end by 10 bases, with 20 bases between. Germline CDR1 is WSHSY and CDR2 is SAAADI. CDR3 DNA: TGCGCCAGCAGTCAGCTAGGACAGACGTGGGGAGCTTTCTTT. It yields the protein CASSQLGQTWGAFF.

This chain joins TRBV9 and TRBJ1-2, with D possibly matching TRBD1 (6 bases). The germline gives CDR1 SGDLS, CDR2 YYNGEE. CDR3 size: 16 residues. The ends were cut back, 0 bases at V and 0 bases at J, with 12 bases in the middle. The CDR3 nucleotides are TGTGCCAGCAGCGTAGCCCAGGGGATAACTAACTATGGCTACACCTTC. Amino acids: CASSVAQGITNYGYTF.

As DNA, the CDR3 is TGTGCCAGCAGCTTGGGCCAGGCCTTCAATCAGCCCCAGCATTTT. Translating gives CASSLGQAFNQPQHF. The chain is built from TRBV5-6 and TRBJ1-5; D remains ambiguous. V lost 0 bases and J lost 3, with 10 bases in between. CDR3 length equals 15 residues. Germline V gene lookup returns CDR1 SGHDT and CDR2 YYEEEE.

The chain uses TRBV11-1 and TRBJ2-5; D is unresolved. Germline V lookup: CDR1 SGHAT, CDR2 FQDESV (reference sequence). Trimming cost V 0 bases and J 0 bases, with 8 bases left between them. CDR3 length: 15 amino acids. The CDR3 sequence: CASSLAVRHQETQYF. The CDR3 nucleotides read TGTGCCAGCAGCTTAGCGGTCAGGCACCAAGAGACCCAGTACTTC.